This T cell receptor (beta chain) was identified in a study of shared clonotypes between healthy human individuals. In the study overall: Sampling drew on donors who were a couple of women and a few men aged 18 to 49.

A word on this clone: Its antigen remains unidentified.

CD45RO-negative CD8 cells positively selected for CCR7 made up the naive population, which excluded terminally differentiated effector memory CD45RA+ cells. When replicate PCRs were run on sorted subsets, they used 200 ng DNA, around 33,000 T cell genomes. Sequenced by immunoSEQ multiplex PCR; TCRdb stores in-frame clones only, minus some. Of about 2 million clones listed, approximately 94% are singletons. The V segment lost 2 bases and the J segment 5 bases; nucleotides outside the gene matches: 11. The CDR3 contains 16 residues. Germline assignment: CDR1 SGHVT and CDR2 SQSDAQ. Study-wide points: Larger richness was generally estimated for naive than memory subsets. Exclusively blood specimens were collected; tissue repertoires likely differ.

This TCR derives from a man aged 18 to 29 in good health. The gene calls are TRBV7-4 and TRBJ2-7; 8 nucleotides match TRBD2. The sequenced material came from naive CD8+ T cells sorted from blood. CDR3 nucleotide sequence: TGTGCCAGCAGCTTATTAGGGCGGGGGGACCGTCACGAGCAGTACTTC. It is translated as CASSLLGRGDRHEQYF. Looking up the rest from reference TRBV7-4 and TRBJ2-7 gives the full variable domain: GAGVSQSPRYKVAKRGRDVALRCDSISGHVTLYWYRQTLGQGSEVLTYSQSDAQRDKSGRPSGRFSAERPERSVSTLKIQRTEQGDSAVYLCASSLLGRGDRHEQYFGPGTRLTVT.